The 4 T cell receptor beta chains presented below share a single source sample, sequenced in a study of a mutant IDH1 vaccine in newly diagnosed glioma (dated by TCRdb to 2020 to 2023). The sample's time point, from its label and the paper: week 35, safety follow-up. Each vaccine dose was 300 ug of a 20-mer mutant IDH1 peptide in Montanide, given subcutaneously with topical imiquimod. What these receptors recognize is not known. Libraries were made using the immunoSEQ multiplex PCR assay. The source is immuneACCESS, and TCRdb retained only in-frame sequences with V and J called. Part of the clones is not carried over; for the studies checked, unresolved V genes explain less than half of this, and the remainder is unexplained. The sample table lists tens of thousands of clones, more than 60% of them with a count of one. The ten largest make up about 7.9% of the sample. The sequencing used PBMCs, collected from a glioma patient whose treatment included an IDH1 peptide vaccine. These receptors originate from a man aged 45 to 65 with glioma.

This clone appeared a single time. The V gene is TRBV10-3, the J gene TRBJ1-1; 7 bases agree with TRBD1. Losses at the gene ends were 6 bases for V and 3 bases for J; bases not matched to a gene: 7. In germline, CDR1 is ENHRY, CDR2 SYGVKD. The CDR3 has 14 residues. CDR3 amino acids: CAISGRQGDTEAFF. CDR3 in DNA: TGTGCCATCAGCGGGCGTCAGGGGGACACTGAAGCTTTCTTT.

CDR3 in amino acids: CASSLVGYGNTIYF. The CDR3 coding sequence is TGCGCCAGCAGCTTGGTTGGATACGGAAACACCATATATTTT. The chain employs TRBV5-1 and TRBJ1-3; no clear D gene. Germline loops: CDR1 SGHRS, CDR2 YFSETQ. This CDR3 is 14 amino acids long. Trimming shortened V by 0 bases and J by 4 bases, and 8 bases separated the two germline ends.

The V gene is TRBV30, the J gene TRBJ2-1; D possibly corresponds to TRBD2 (7 bases). Deletions cut 4 bases from V and 9 bases from J, with 22 bases between. The CDR3 contains 15 residues. Germline CDR1 reads GTSNPN; CDR2 reads SVGIG (reference sequence). Written as DNA, the CDR3 is TGTGCCTGGACCTTAGGGGGGGCCCGGGGTGGTGAGCAGTTCTTC. Translating it yields CAWTLGGARGGEQFF.

A word on this clone: At one boundary the junction diverges from the germline segment, which might be a read error. The V call is TRBV5-8, the J call TRBJ2-7; D is ambiguous. CDR3 length equals 10 residues. Per the germline V gene, CDR1 is SGHTS and CDR2 is YDEGEE. The CDR3 bases are TGTGCCAGCAGCTTGGATTATTCCCCCTTC. It codes for CASSLDYSPF.